This record concerns one T cell receptor (beta chain) sequence. Its antigen remains unidentified. The data were taken from a study of cytomegalovirus exposure and HLA in healthy donors. Whole-study context: There were about 86 million unique TCRs (from HLA-typed donors) in an early data release. General study points: Analyzed later, association rates of TCRs varied across HLA loci, with DRB1 most and HLA-C fewest. An assumption of roughly uniform sequencing depth across donors underlay the presence/absence analyses. Analysis was carried out at a later point, and it linked a missense DCLRE1C variant to TCR beta V- and J-gene trimming.

Use of 60 Vbeta and 13 Jbeta primers characterized the PCR. Only in-frame clones appear in the TCRdb table, and some are missing; sequencing was by immunoSEQ multiplex PCR. The repertoire has some 120,000 clones, about 83% of them found once; the top ten carry roughly 3.7%. The germline CDR1 and CDR2 sequences are SNHLY and FYNNEI. This CDR3 spans 10 amino acids. Deletions cut 4 bases from V and 9 bases from J, with 4 bases between. The V call is TRBV2, the J call TRBJ2-1; D ambiguous. The source of this sequence is a woman in her thirties or forties in good health and CMV-seropositive. The sample comprised PBMCs. In nucleotides, the CDR3 is TGTGCCAGCAGTGTTCGTGAGCAGTTCTTC. This translates into CASSVREQFF.